These 27 T cell receptor beta chains originate from one sample sequenced in a study of OX40 agonist ivuxolimab in advanced cancers. The repertoire was sequenced with immunoSEQ multiplex PCR; TCRdb's copy has only in-frame clones and lacks some. This sample has roughly 55,000 clones; 86% occur once, and the top ten carry 12%. Sequenced here: CD4+ or CD8+ T cells sorted from blood, sampled in a trial of the OX40 agonist ivuxolimab. The source of these receptors is an adult with an advanced solid tumor such as melanoma, head and neck, liver or kidney cancer.

This clone has more than one count but fewer than ten. V gene TRBV7-6 combines with J gene TRBJ1-5, with D hard to call. Germline assignment: CDR1 SGHVS and CDR2 FNYEAQ. Trimming removed 1 base at V and 2 bases at J, with 6 bases between. This CDR3 is built from 14 residues. The CDR3 nucleotides read TGTGCCAGCAGCTTAGGGGAAGGCAATCAGCCCCAGCATTTT. Encoded protein: CASSLGEGNQPQHF.

This clone was counted a single time. The V call is TRBV5-5, the J call TRBJ1-2, with 7 bases fitting TRBD1. CDR3 size: 15 residues. V lost 6 bases to trimming and J lost 5 bases; unmatched junction nucleotides: 13. The V gene's germline CDR1 is SGHKS and CDR2 YYEKEE (reference sequence). The CDR3: CASTPLPGTVYGYTF. The CDR3 nucleotides are TGTGCCAGCACCCCCCTCCCCGGGACAGTATATGGCTACACCTTC.

This clone has just a few counts. In this CDR3 the conserved last residue, phenylalanine or tryptophan, is missing, so a read error is likely. The chain uses TRBV4-1 and TRBJ1-6; D ambiguous. Trimming shortened V by 3 bases and J by 10 bases, and 10 bases separated the two germline ends. CDR3 length: 13 amino acids. CDR1 MGHRA and CDR2 YSYEKL come from the germline V gene. As DNA, the CDR3 is TGCGCCAGCAGCCAGTATGAAGTCTCACCCCTCCACCTT. Translated, it gives CASSQYEVSPLHL.

The J gene is TRBJ2-2, the V gene TRBV7-9; 7 nucleotides align to TRBD2. The CDR3 contains 13 residues. Looked up from germline, CDR1 is SEHNR and CDR2 is FQNEAQ (reference sequence). V lost 6 bases, J lost 6 bases, and 4 bases stayed unmatched. The CDR3 spells CASRVGGAGELFF. As DNA, the CDR3 is TGTGCCAGCAGAGTGGGAGGGGCCGGGGAGCTGTTTTTT. Supplemented by reference TRBV7-9 and TRBJ2-2, the full variable domain reads DTGVSQNPRHKITKRGQNVTFRCDPISEHNRLYWYRQTLGQGPEFLTYFQNEAQLEKSRLLSDRFSAERPKGSFSTLEIQRTEQGDSAMYLCASRVGGAGELFFGEGSRLTVL.

The chain combines TRBV6-5 with TRBJ2-1, with 7 bases matching TRBD1. V shed 9 bases, J shed 7 bases, and the junction held 12 bases outside the gene matches. The length of the CDR3 is 14 residues. Germline V gene lookup returns CDR1 MNHEY and CDR2 SVGAGI. CDR3 protein: CASGESRGPNEQFF. The CDR3 DNA is TGTGCCAGTGGTGAGAGTAGGGGGCCTAATGAGCAGTTCTTC.

This chain uses TRBV27 with TRBJ2-7; D possibly corresponds to TRBD2 (5 bases). The CDR3 contains 13 residues. Trimming shortened V by 3 bases and J by 0 bases, and 6 bases separated the two germline ends. Germline lookup yields CDR1 MNHEY and CDR2 SMNVEV (reference sequence). The CDR3 coding sequence is TGTGCCAGCAGTTTCGGAGGCTCCTACGAGCAGTACTTC. Encoded protein: CASSFGGSYEQYF.

The V gene is TRBV7-6, the J gene TRBJ1-1; weak D call: TRBD1 (5 bases). Germline V gene sequence: CDR1 SGHVS, CDR2 FNYEAQ. The CDR3 runs 15 residues. V lost 4 bases, J lost 4 bases, and 16 bases lay in between. CDR3 sequence: CASSSLGAGRTEAFF. DNA of the CDR3: TGTGCCAGCAGCTCCCTTGGGGCAGGGCGCACTGAAGCTTTCTTT.

This clone was detected only once. This rearrangement joins TRBV5-1 to TRBJ2-2; D is perhaps TRBD1 or TRBD2 (5 bases each). This CDR3 has 16 amino acids. The V gene's germline CDR1 is SGHRS and CDR2 YFSETQ. V was shortened by 2 bases and J by 0 bases, with 11 bases between the two germline ends. CDR3 protein: CASSLKWGTNTGELFF. As DNA, the CDR3 is TGCGCCAGCAGCTTAAAGTGGGGGACGAACACCGGGGAGCTGTTTTTT. Supplemented by reference TRBV5-1 and TRBJ2-2, the full variable domain reads KAGVTQTPRYLIKTRGQQVTLSCSPISGHRSVSWYQQTPGQGLQFLFEYFSETQRNKGNFPGRFSGRQFSNSRSEMNVSTLELGDSALYLCASSLKWGTNTGELFFGEGSRLTVL.

This chain uses TRBV5-1 with TRBJ2-4; a possible D gene is TRBD1 (6 bases). CDR1 is SGHRS and CDR2 is YFSETQ in the germline V gene. The V end lost 3 bases, the J end lost 0 bases, and 19 bases lay between the germline ends. The CDR3 contains 18 residues. The CDR3 region has the DNA TGCGCCAGCAGCTCCGGAAGGTACAGGGATATAGCCAAAAACATTCAGTACTTC. Translating it yields CASSSGRYRDIAKNIQYF.

V is TRBV14 and J is TRBJ2-1, with D perhaps matching TRBD2 (6 bases). This CDR3 is 15 amino acids long. Germline CDR1 SGHDN, CDR2 FVKESK. The V end lost 3 bases, the J end lost 7 bases, and 16 bases lay between the germline ends. CDR3 sequence (DNA): TGTGCCAGCAGCCATGGAATCTACGCGGGGAATGAGCAGTTCTTC. It codes for CASSHGIYAGNEQFF.

The chain employs TRBV7-6 and TRBJ2-2; D unresolved. The V gene's germline CDR1 is SGHVS and CDR2 FNYEAQ. This CDR3 region has 16 residues. Between the trimmed V and J ends, which lost 5 bases and 1 base, there was a span of 14 bases. This chain's CDR3 is CASSLPLRENTGELFF. CDR3 DNA: TGTGCCAGCAGCCTCCCCCTGAGAGAGAACACCGGGGAGCTGTTTTTT. The full variable domain, its missing parts supplied by reference TRBV7-6 and TRBJ2-2, is GAGVSQSPRYKVTKRGQDVALRCDPISGHVSLYWYRQALGQGPEFLTYFNYEAQQDKSGLPNDRFSAERPEGSISTLTIQRTEQRDSAMYRCASSLPLRENTGELFFGEGSRLTVL.

The rearrangement uses TRBV7-2 and TRBJ2-1, with 8 bases that match TRBD1. J gave up 4 bases and V 5 bases, and 19 bases lay outside the gene matches. Germline CDR1 is SGHTA and CDR2 is FQGNSA. This CDR3 comprises 19 residues. CDR3 loop: CASSLGRGFVGQDYNEQFF. CDR3 sequence (DNA): TGTGCCAGCAGCCTAGGGCGAGGGTTTGTGGGACAGGATTACAATGAGCAGTTCTTC.

The chain recombines TRBV4-1 with TRBJ1-1, with D unresolved. CDR3 size: 16 residues. Germline assignment: CDR1 MGHRA and CDR2 YSYEKL. Trimming cost V 1 base and J 5 bases, with 17 bases left between them. CDR3 sequence: CASSQAFAGGETEAFF. In nucleotides, the CDR3 is TGCGCCAGCAGCCAAGCTTTTGCAGGCGGCGAAACTGAAGCTTTCTTT.

This sequence joins TRBV9 and TRBJ1-2; D is unclear. V lost 2 bases, J lost 3 bases, and 11 bases lay in between. There are 14 residues in the CDR3. Germline lookup yields CDR1 SGDLS and CDR2 YYNGEE. As DNA, the CDR3 is TGTGCCAGCAGCGTCATCGACAACCACTATGGCTACACCTTC. Translating it yields CASSVIDNHYGYTF.

The J gene is TRBJ2-7, the V gene TRBV28, with D possibly matching TRBD2 (6 bases). This CDR3 region has 14 residues. V lost 5 bases to trimming and J lost 5 bases, with 16 bases between them. The V gene's germline CDR1 is MDHEN and CDR2 SYDVKM. The DNA of the CDR3 is TGTGCCAGCAGTCCCCGACTAGTGAGGCACGAGCAGTACTTC. It translates to CASSPRLVRHEQYF.

The rearrangement joins TRBV11-2 to TRBJ2-2; 7 nucleotides match TRBD2. The CDR3 consists of 16 residues. Trimming cost V 4 bases and J 5 bases; bases outside gene matches: 10. Per germline, CDR1 SGHAT and CDR2 FQNNGV. In nucleotides, the CDR3 is TGTGCCAGCAGCTCCATCAAGGGAGGGAGGACCGGGGAGCTGTTTTTT. Translated: CASSSIKGGRTGELFF.

The rearrangement links TRBV9 to TRBJ2-3; the D gene is possibly TRBD2 (5 bases). With 0 bases removed from V and 2 bases from J, the gap between germline ends came to 34 bases. Germline V gene data show CDR1 as SGDLS and CDR2 as YYNGEE. The CDR3 has 23 residues. The CDR3 DNA reads TGTGCCAGCAGCGTAGAGGGCGGGCTAGTGGGGAAGGCGACCAGGTATAACACAGATACGCAGTATTTT. This sequence encodes CASSVEGGLVGKATRYNTDTQYF.

The chain uses TRBV2 and TRBJ2-1, with TRBD2 matching 9 bases. The CDR3 runs to 16 residues. J was trimmed by 5 bases and V by 1 base; bases with no gene match: 6. CDR1 and CDR2 from the germline V gene are SNHLY and FYNNEI. The CDR3 here is CASSEDRAGGHNEQFF. DNA for the CDR3: TGTGCCAGCAGTGAAGACCGAGCGGGGGGCCACAATGAGCAGTTCTTC.

The rearrangement uses TRBV6-5 and TRBJ1-1; D remains ambiguous. The V gene's germline CDR1 is MNHEY and CDR2 SVGAGI. The ends were cut back, 0 bases at V and 5 bases at J, with 7 bases in the middle. The CDR3 runs to 13 residues. The CDR3 loop reads CASSYSSETEAFF. In DNA form, the CDR3 reads TGTGCCAGCAGTTACTCGTCGGAGACTGAAGCTTTCTTT.

The J gene is TRBJ2-3, the V gene TRBV11-2, with 8 bases lining up with TRBD2. The CDR3 is made up of 18 amino acids. V lost 6 bases to trimming and J lost 5 bases; unmatched junction nucleotides: 19. The germline V gene has CDR1 SGHAT and CDR2 FQNNGV. CDR3 in DNA: TGTGCCAGCAGACTAGGGCGGTATAGCGGGGCGGAATTAGATACGCAGTATTTT. Its translation: CASRLGRYSGAELDTQYF.

The chain uses TRBV7-9 and TRBJ2-7; perhaps TRBD1 as D (6 bases). CDR1 is SEHNR and CDR2 is FQNEAQ in the germline V gene (reference sequence). The CDR3 length is 14 residues. V lost 5 bases and J lost 2, with 13 bases in between. The chain's CDR3 is CASSRTGQAYEQYF. For the CDR3, the DNA is TGTGCCAGCAGCAGAACGGGACAAGCCTACGAGCAGTACTTC.

The gene calls are TRBV19 and TRBJ1-2; D ambiguous. CDR1 is LNHDA, CDR2 SQIVND, per germline (reference sequence). The V end lost 5 bases, the J end lost 7 bases, and 14 bases lay between the germline ends. This CDR3 spans 13 amino acids. DNA of the CDR3: TGTGCCAGTAGTCCGGGAGGTGTTCTTGGCTACACCTTC. Translation: CASSPGGVLGYTF.

The table lists this clone with a count of one. The J gene is TRBJ2-1, the V gene TRBV27, with 9 bases fitting TRBD2. Germline CDR1 is MNHEY and CDR2 is SMNVEV (reference sequence). The length of the CDR3 is 14 residues. V gave up 7 bases and J gave up 9 bases; unmatched junction bases: 10. The CDR3 loop is CASNKRGARGEQFF. The CDR3 nucleotides are TGTGCCAGCAACAAGCGGGGGGCAAGGGGTGAGCAGTTCTTC.

V and J are TRBV7-3 and TRBJ2-7, with D possibly being TRBD1 or TRBD2 (5 bases each). Trimming stripped 5 bases from V and 1 base from J, with 15 bases between. CDR1 is SGHTA, CDR2 FQGTGA, per germline. This CDR3 is built from 15 residues. Written as DNA, the CDR3 is TGTGCCAGCAGCGAAGGCCGGGGCCCTTCCTACGAGCAGTACTTC. Protein: CASSEGRGPSYEQYF.

V usage is TRBV7-9 and J usage is TRBJ1-2; perhaps TRBD1 as D (5 bases). This CDR3 contains 15 residues. The germline V gene has CDR1 SEHNR and CDR2 FQNEAQ (reference sequence). Trimming shortened V by 5 bases and J by 5 bases, and 18 bases separated the two germline ends. The CDR3: CASSRLSDSRYGYTF. The CDR3 region has the DNA TGTGCCAGCAGCCGACTTTCAGACAGTCGTTATGGCTACACCTTC.

This chain links TRBV10-2 with TRBJ1-2; TRBD1 matches 9 bases. Germline values: CDR1 WSHSY, CDR2 SAAADI. V was pared by 7 bases and J by 4 bases, with 7 bases of the junction left unmatched. The CDR3 loop spans 14 amino acids. CDR3 in DNA: TGCGCCAGCATTGACAGGGGGAGTTTCTATGGCTACACCTTC. Protein: CASIDRGSFYGYTF.

For this clone: The conserved final phenylalanine or tryptophan is absent from the CDR3, which likely points to a read error. This chain joins TRBV6-6 and TRBJ1-6; no definite D call. Germline values: CDR1 MNHNY, CDR2 SVGAGI (reference sequence). This CDR3 is 11 amino acids long. Trimming cost V 11 bases and J 7 bases, with 9 bases left between them. The chain's CDR3 is CAYPPNSPLHL. The CDR3 DNA reads as TGTGCCTACCCCCCGAATTCACCCCTCCACCTT.